This T cell receptor (beta chain) was sequenced in a study of blood T cell repertoires in COVID-19. Study as a whole: The United States, Italy and Spain provided the acute and convalescent COVID-19 samples. T cells, B-cell-depleted T cells, or PBMCs supplied cDNA or gDNA.

This clone was recorded once. Source study methods: By means of reference gene primer amplification, nucleated cell counts were estimated. Repertoires were generated with immunoSEQ multiplex PCR, while TCRdb's copy carries only in-frame clones and drops some. The DNA was the basis for D and trimming; V, J and clone size are from that table. The sample carries 200,000 to 300,000 clones, 70% to 90% recorded once. The material sequenced was peripheral blood. This sequence was found in a man aged 50 or older with acute or convalescent COVID-19.

The chain's CDR3 is CASSLEVHRDRCVYGYTF. The CDR3 nucleotides are TGTGCCAGCAGCTTAGAAGTACACAGGGACAGATGCGTCTATGGCTACACCTTC. The V call is TRBV11-3, the J call TRBJ1-2, with 7 nucleotides matching TRBD1. CDR3 length equals 18 residues. The trim removed 0 bases at V and 4 bases at J, leaving 14 bases unmatched. The germline gives CDR1 SGHNT, CDR2 YENEEA.